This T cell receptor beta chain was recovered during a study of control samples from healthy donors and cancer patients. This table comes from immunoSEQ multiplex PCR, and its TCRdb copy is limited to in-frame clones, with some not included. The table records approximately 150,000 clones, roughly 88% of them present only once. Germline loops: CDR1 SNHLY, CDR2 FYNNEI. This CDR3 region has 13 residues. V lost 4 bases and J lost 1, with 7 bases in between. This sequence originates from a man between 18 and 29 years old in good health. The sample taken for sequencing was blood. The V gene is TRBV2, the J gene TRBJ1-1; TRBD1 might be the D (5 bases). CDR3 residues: CASSGDRNTEAFF. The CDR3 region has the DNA TGTGCCAGCAGTGGAGACAGGAACACTGAAGCTTTCTTT. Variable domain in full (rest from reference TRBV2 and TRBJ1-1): EPEVTQTPSHQVTQMGQEVILRCVPISNHLYFYWYRQILGQKVEFLVSFYNNEISEKSEIFDDQFSVERPDGSNFTLKIRSTKLEDSAMYFCASSGDRNTEAFFGQGTRLTVV.